What follows are 17 T cell receptor beta chains derived from one specimen sequenced in a study of cytomegalovirus exposure and HLA in healthy donors listed by TCRdb under 2017. Libraries were prepared through the immunoSEQ multiplex PCR assay. For the multiplex PCR, a mixture combining 60 forward primers for TCR Vbeta segments and 13 reverse primers for TCR Jbeta segments was used. In TCRdb, the immuneACCESS table is reduced to in-frame sequences with V and J assigned. These tables do not hold every clone; where another copy was compared, an unresolved V gene accounts for under half, and the others remain unexplained. This sample holds around 150,000 clones; approximately 88% were observed only once. The ten top clones hold about 1.4% of the sample. The sample comprised PBMCs. These receptors came from a woman aged 18-29 years in good health and CMV-seronegative.

This rearrangement joins TRBV18 to TRBJ2-3; no reliable D call. This CDR3 spans 14 amino acids. V was clipped by 0 bases and J by 2 bases, with 6 bases between them. The germline gives CDR1 KGHSH, CDR2 LQKENI. Here the CDR3 DNA reads TGTGCCAGCTCACCACCTAGTCCCACAGATACGCAGTATTTT. This sequence encodes CASSPPSPTDTQYF.

This CDR3 is CASSDDRTEAFF. CDR3 DNA: TGTGCCAGCAGTGATGACAGAACTGAAGCTTTCTTT. This rearrangement joins TRBV6-5 to TRBJ1-1; tentatively, D is TRBD1 (5 bases). The CDR3 covers 12 residues. The V end was cut by 5 bases, the J end by 5 bases, with 9 bases between. Germline V gives CDR1 MNHEY, CDR2 SVGAGI.

V is TRBV6-1 and J is TRBJ1-5; 7 nucleotides align to TRBD1. Germline lookup yields CDR1 MNHNS and CDR2 SASEGT. The CDR3 is made up of 14 amino acids. Unmatched junction bases numbered 5, after V lost 8 bases and J lost 1 base. The CDR3 protein is CASAKGQSNQPQHF. The CDR3 DNA reads TGTGCCAGCGCAAAGGGACAGAGCAATCAGCCCCAGCATTTT.

The chain joins TRBV7-9 to TRBJ1-1; 7 bases line up with TRBD1. This CDR3 contains 19 residues. J gave up 3 bases and V 0 bases, and 16 bases lay outside the gene matches. Looked up from germline, CDR1 is SEHNR and CDR2 is FQNEAQ (reference sequence). The CDR3 loop reads CASSLAPGQAVRWDTEAFF. Written as DNA, the CDR3 is TGTGCCAGCAGCTTAGCACCAGGACAGGCCGTTCGATGGGACACTGAAGCTTTCTTT.

This rearrangement joins TRBV19 to TRBJ2-5, with D possibly TRBD2 on 5 matching bases. The germline CDR1 and CDR2 sequences are LNHDA and SQIVND (reference sequence). V was trimmed by 5 bases and J by 3 bases, leaving 16 bases between them. This CDR3 has 15 residues. DNA of the CDR3: TGTGCCAGTAGTTGGAGCGGTACGCAGAAAGAGACCCAGTACTTC. Its translation: CASSWSGTQKETQYF.

The chain uses TRBV28 and TRBJ1-3; no firm D call. CDR3 size: 16 residues. The germline gives CDR1 MDHEN, CDR2 SYDVKM. The V end lost 3 bases, the J end lost 0 bases, and 12 bases lay between the germline ends. The DNA of the CDR3 is TGTGCCAGCAGTTTGAACCACCCGAGCTCTGGAAACACCATATATTTT. Translation: CASSLNHPSSGNTIYF.

Here the CDR3 reads CASRGTVGPSYEQYF. CDR3 coding DNA: TGTGCCAGCAGGGGGACAGTTGGGCCCTCCTACGAGCAGTACTTC. The V and J genes are TRBV2 and TRBJ2-7; 7 bases are a match to TRBD1. This CDR3 region has 15 residues. Germline trimming cut 6 bases from V and 0 bases from J; bases unmatched to any gene: 8. The germline gives CDR1 SNHLY, CDR2 FYNNEI.

V gene TRBV11-2 combines with J gene TRBJ1-1; D is uncertain. Germline CDR1 reads SGHAT; CDR2 reads FQNNGV. The CDR3 totals 14 residues. V was trimmed by 1 base and J by 4 bases, leaving 10 bases between them. The DNA for the CDR3 is TGTGCCAGCAGCTTAGGGGGAGGGCCCACTGAAGCTTTCTTT. It encodes CASSLGGGPTEAFF.

V and J are TRBV11-3 and TRBJ1-2, with D tentatively TRBD1 (5 bases). Germline CDR1 and CDR2: SGHNT and YENEEA. The CDR3 has 14 amino acids. The V end lost 4 bases, the J end lost 14 bases, and 23 bases lay between the germline ends. The DNA of the CDR3 is TGTGCCAGCAGCTCACCTGGCGGCAGGGATTTCAAAACCTTC. This encodes CASSSPGGRDFKTF.

This chain's CDR3 is CAISESKGGISPLHF. DNA for the CDR3: TGTGCCATCAGTGAGTCGAAGGGGGGGATTTCACCCCTCCACTTT. The chain has TRBV10-3 and TRBJ1-6, with TRBD1 as a possible D gene (6 bases). The CDR3 spans 15 residues. Trimming took off 0 bases at V and 9 bases at J, with 12 bases between the two ends. Germline V gene lookup returns CDR1 ENHRY and CDR2 SYGVKD.

The chain combines TRBV19 with TRBJ1-1; no definite D call. The CDR3 is 14 residues long. Per the germline V gene, CDR1 is LNHDA and CDR2 is SQIVND (reference sequence). V was shortened by 4 bases and J by 0 bases, with 9 bases between the two germline ends. CDR3 in amino acids: CASSTGLMNTEAFF. The CDR3 nucleotides are TGTGCCAGTAGTACCGGACTTATGAACACTGAAGCTTTCTTT.

V gene TRBV6-5 combines with J gene TRBJ2-1, with TRBD1 identical over 8 bases. CDR3 length: 15 residues. V was pared by 0 bases and J by 7 bases, with 5 bases of the junction left unmatched. The V gene's germline CDR1 is MNHEY and CDR2 SVGAGI. The CDR3 sequence: CASSYSRDRPNEQFF. The CDR3 coding sequence is TGTGCCAGCAGTTACTCCCGGGACAGGCCGAATGAGCAGTTCTTC.

This sequence joins TRBV5-6 and TRBJ2-7; 8 bases match TRBD1. Germline CDR1 reads SGHDT; CDR2 reads YYEEEE. V was clipped by 7 bases and J by 2 bases; unmatched bases: 11. The CDR3 consists of 15 residues. The CDR3: CASWGRDRSTYEQYF. The DNA for the CDR3 is TGTGCCAGCTGGGGCCGGGACAGGTCAACCTACGAGCAGTACTTC.

Only one count was recorded for this clone. V usage is TRBV10-3 and J usage is TRBJ2-1; 7 bases are shared with TRBD2. V was pared by 7 bases and J by 4 bases, with 10 bases of the junction left unmatched. Germline CDR1 and CDR2: ENHRY and SYGVKD. This CDR3 has 15 residues. The CDR3 coding sequence is TGTGCCATCATGGCTAGCGGAGCTCTATACAATGAGCAGTTCTTC. Amino acid sequence: CAIMASGALYNEQFF.

There are a few counts of this clone. V gene TRBV5-1 combines with J gene TRBJ1-6; D may be TRBD1 (6 bases). Per germline, CDR1 SGHRS and CDR2 YFSETQ. The CDR3 has 14 amino acids. Trimming took 2 bases from V and 7 from J, leaving 10 bases between them. Here the CDR3 reads CASSLRDKNSPLHF. In DNA, the CDR3 is TGCGCCAGCAGCTTAAGGGACAAAAATTCACCCCTCCACTTT.

This clone showed up just once. The CDR3, as DNA: TGTGCCAGCAGCCTTGGACAGGCCAGCTCCTACGAGCAGTACTTC. It is translated as CASSLGQASSYEQYF. This chain connects TRBV7-2 to TRBJ2-7, with 7 bases identical to TRBD1. The CDR3 runs 15 residues. The junction had 7 bases not matched to a gene; V was cut back by 5 bases and J by 0 bases. CDR1 and CDR2 (germline): SGHTA, FQGNSA.

The chain has TRBV28 and TRBJ1-2; D not certain. Germline CDR1 and CDR2: MDHEN and SYDVKM. The CDR3 runs to 12 residues. V was cut by 5 bases and J by 7 bases, with 11 bases left in between. For the CDR3, the DNA is TGTGCCAGCAGTCCCTGGTCGGGTGGCTACACCTTC. Residues: CASSPWSGGYTF.